A selection of T cell receptor beta chains follows, all from one sample in a study of human T cells and chemical hapten exposure. TCRdb used MiXCR to reprocess the RACE reads, holding one entry per CDR3 protein. Among about 160,000 distinct CDR3 sequences listed, around a quarter were seen once. Sequenced here: whole blood, sampled in connection with sensitization to the hapten diphenylcyclopropenone (DPC). Receptors originate from a woman in her late teens or twenties with alopecia areata. Some clones in this sample may be carry-over from other donors' samples. The CDR3 runs from the conserved cysteine through the conserved F or W. D genes are given only for firm matches. Rows may omit the clone size; those that give it use once, few, many or a size class.

D gene	V gene	clone size	J gene	CDR3 length	CDR3 DNA	CDR3 protein
NA	TRBV4-3	NA	TRBJ2-5	15	TGCGCCAGCAGCCAAGAAGGGGCGGTCAGGGAGACCCAGTACTTC	CASSQEGAVRETQYF
NA	TRBV7-7	NA	TRBJ2-2	15	TGTGCCAGCAGCCCTCAGGGAAGGAACACCGGGGAGCTGTTTTTT	CASSPQGRNTGELFF
NA	TRBV11-2	few	TRBJ2-7	15	TGTGCCAGCAGCTTAATTGGAAAAGGGTCCTACGAGCAGTACTTC	CASSLIGKGSYEQYF
NA	TRBV15	NA	TRBJ1-2	13	TGTGCCACCAGCAGGAATAGACAGTATGGCTACACCTTC	CATSRNRQYGYTF
NA	TRBV9	NA	TRBJ1-2	11	TGTGCCAGCAAATCGACCTATGGCTACACCTTC	CASKSTYGYTF
TRBD1	TRBV4-3	NA	TRBJ1-4	16	TGCGCCAGCACCCGGACAGGGGTGGGATTTAATGAAAAACTGTTTTTT	CASTRTGVGFNEKLFF
TRBD1	TRBV4-1	NA	TRBJ2-1	16	TGCGCCAGCAGCCAACCTGACAGGGCCCTTTACAATGAGCAGTTCTTC	CASSQPDRALYNEQFF
NA	TRBV7-3	few	TRBJ2-1	15	TGTGCCAGCAGCGCGGTAGCGGGCAAGGGGGGTGAGCAGTTCTTC	CASSAVAGKGGEQFF
NA	TRBV9	NA	TRBJ1-1	16	TGTGCCAGCAGCGTAGGCTCTGTAACAGGGCGGGGGGGCGCTTTCTTT	CASSVGSVTGRGGAFF
TRBD1	TRBV24-1	NA	TRBJ2-5	15	TGTGCCACCAGTGAGATGGGACAGGGCCGCGAGACCCAGTACTTC	CATSEMGQGRETQYF
NA	TRBV27	NA	TRBJ2-7	15	TGTGCCAGCAGTTTACGAGGGGCCAGCTCCTACGAGCAGTACTTC	CASSLRGASSYEQYF
NA	TRBV7-9	NA	TRBJ1-5	14	TGTGCCAGCAGGGCGGACAGTAGCAATCAGCCCCAGCATTTT	CASRADSSNQPQHF
NA	TRBV6-1	NA	TRBJ2-5	12	TGTGCCAGCAGTGAAGCACGGGAGACCCAGTACTTC	CASSEARETQYF
TRBD1	TRBV2	few	TRBJ1-5	15	TGTGCCAGCATTCGACAGGGCGGCAGCAATCAGCCCCAGCATTTT	CASIRQGGSNQPQHF
TRBD1	TRBV28	few	TRBJ1-4	15	TGTGCCAGCACCCCTGGACAGGCCGCAAGTGAAAAACTGTTTTTT	CASTPGQAASEKLFF
NA	TRBV11-2	NA	TRBJ1-1	15	TGTGCCAGCAGCGCCAGAGTTCGGGAGAACACTGAAGCTTTCTTT	CASSARVRENTEAFF
TRBD1	TRBV5-6	NA	TRBJ2-7	14	TGTGCCAGCAGCATGGACAGGAGATTCTACGAGCAGTACTTC	CASSMDRRFYEQYF
NA	TRBV28	many	TRBJ2-2	11	TGTGCCAGCAGTTTGGTCGGGGAGCTGTTTTTT	CASSLVGELFF